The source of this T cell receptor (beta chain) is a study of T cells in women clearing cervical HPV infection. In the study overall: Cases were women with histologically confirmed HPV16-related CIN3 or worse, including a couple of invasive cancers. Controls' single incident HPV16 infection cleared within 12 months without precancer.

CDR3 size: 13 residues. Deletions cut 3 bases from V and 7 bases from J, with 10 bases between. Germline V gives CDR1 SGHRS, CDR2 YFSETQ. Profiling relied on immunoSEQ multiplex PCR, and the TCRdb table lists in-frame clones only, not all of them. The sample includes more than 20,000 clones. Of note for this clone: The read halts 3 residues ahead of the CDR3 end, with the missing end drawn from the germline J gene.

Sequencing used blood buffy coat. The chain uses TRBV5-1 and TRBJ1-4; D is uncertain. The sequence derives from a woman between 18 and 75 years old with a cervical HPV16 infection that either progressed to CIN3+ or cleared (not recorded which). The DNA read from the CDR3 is TGCGCCAGCAGCTCAAGCGCGGGTGAAAAA. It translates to CASSSSAGEK. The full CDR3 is CASSSSAGEKLFF.